The next 3 T cell receptor beta chains were all read from a single sample in a study of blood T cell repertoires in COVID-19. Sequenced by immunoSEQ multiplex PCR; TCRdb stores in-frame clones only, minus some. The sample records 100,000 to 150,000 clones, about 85% being singletons. The sequencing sample was made of peripheral blood. Receptors originate from a man at least 80 years old with active or convalescent COVID-19.

As regards this clone: Other DNA sequences in this specimen translate into the identical CDR3. V usage is TRBV3-1 (or the pseudogene TRBV3-2) and J usage is TRBJ2-2; unclear D gene. The CDR3 runs 14 residues. The V end was cut by 1 base, the J end by 1 base, with 4 bases between. The germline CDR1 and CDR2 sequences are LGHDT and YNNKEL (reference sequence). CDR3 coding DNA: TGTGCCAGCAGCCAAGGGCAGAACACCGGGGAGCTGTTTTTT. It yields the protein CASSQGQNTGELFF.

The chain combines TRBV5-6 with TRBJ1-1; no clear D gene. The CDR3 has 13 amino acids. Trimming stripped 0 bases from V and 4 bases from J, with 7 bases between. The germline CDR1 and CDR2 sequences are SGHDT and YYEEEE. The CDR3 coding sequence is TGTGCCAGCAGCTTGGGAGCCCTCACTGAAGCTTTCTTT. Protein sequence: CASSLGALTEAFF.

CDR3 nucleotide sequence: TGCAGCGTTGATAATGGGGGACAGGGTTTATACGAGCAGTACTTC. Its protein is CSVDNGGQGLYEQYF. V gene TRBV29-1 combines with J gene TRBJ2-7, with TRBD1 matching over 9 bases. The CDR3 covers 15 residues. The V gene's germline CDR1 is SQVTM and CDR2 ANQGSEA. V was pared by 3 bases and J by 4 bases, with 10 bases of the junction left unmatched.